This T cell receptor beta chain derives from a study of naive and memory T cell subsets (TCRdb year 2017). With regard to the full study: The figure summarizing the skin biopsy and whole blood samples listed about ten blood donors, 7 tuberculin skin test biopsies and 3 saline control biopsies. PCR2 was typically run as a SYBR Green qPCR and stopped at a set threshold, although low-input samples could use end-point PCR of about 6 cycles instead.

Including cysteine and phenylalanine, the CDR3 has 13 amino acids. Of all the DNA, just the CDR3 is kept, 39 bases in frame from base 1. The CDR1 and CDR2 encoded by the germline V gene are MNHEY and SVGAGI. V is pared back by 1 base and J by 8 bases, with 11 bases lying between the germline termini. A robust, sensitive protocol for the amplification, sequencing and analysis of TCRs was described in the study, in which 3' ligation of a UMI-containing oligonucleotide to TCR cDNA was used. For whole blood analysis, approximately 2.4 ml of peripheral blood was collected from healthy adult volunteers into Tempus tubes, and RNA was extracted following the manufacturer's instructions. Total RNA was treated with RQ1 DNase, without cell sorting, prior to reverse transcription, with an input of about 1 to 1,100 ng being targeted. Libraries were prepared from skin biopsies and whole blood to test how robust the pipeline was in samples where T cells are a minority population.

The study at large found these results: The RNA-based method was acknowledged as potentially sensitive to TCR transcript changes with T cell activation and differentiation.

Library preparation was by 5' RACE. Four rounds of PCR, run with the SP2 primer together with nested alpha and beta constant region primers, were used to amplify the ligated cDNA. For the blood and skin samples, reverse transcription of TCR RNA was done with SuperScript IV along with alpha and beta constant region primers. T4 RNA ligase 1 was used to ligate an oligonucleotide containing the Illumina SP2 primer and a UMI to the 3' end of the cDNA. To prevent hairpin formation, the 12-nucleotide UMI was made up of two random hexamers with an eight-base spacer between them. From the second PCR onward, TCR alpha and beta chain libraries were processed separately, and dual indexing was applied for multiplexing. After pooling, the indexed libraries were analyzed by capillary electrophoresis and sequenced on either an Illumina MiSeq or NextSeq. To boost base diversity and improve cluster recognition, PhiX DNA at about 4.5-8% was spiked into the libraries. The authors processed their data as follows. Demultiplexor took UMIs from read 2, joined the UMIs to the TCR sequence from read 1, and separated reads according to sample indices. Decombinator identified V and J genes and V-J junctions, assigning each TCR a five-part identifier including V and J deletions. UMIs were used by Collapsinator to correct sequencing errors and PCR amplification heterogeneity, so that a UMI-based abundance was obtained for each TCR. Identifiers were converted to nucleotide sequence by CDR3Translator and translated to amino acids, and CDR3 regions were extracted on the basis of terminal motifs. After normalization to the amount of input RNA, error-corrected alpha and beta TCR counts from blood and skin were compared. TCRdb took the public reads, trimmed them with fastp at Q25, ran MiXCR for clone calling and kept in-frame beta chains. Rows are unified per CDR3 protein, each entry keeping the most common DNA and genes. For this entry, the V and J calls and clone size follow TCRdb and not the study's own pipeline. This sample has around 48,000 distinct CDR3 sequences in its table, and about 4.5% of those were observed once. Approximately 0.84% of the sample belongs to the ten largest clones.

This clonotype was counted at least ten times. Its antigen has not been determined. Base qualities are not provided; no much larger clone lies one nucleotide away. Recombination joined TRBV6-5 with TRBJ2-5; no D segment can be confidently identified. The TCR was taken from a female donor in good health. The CDR3 protein sequence reads: CASSYFLGSTQYF. Read as DNA, the sequence is TGTGCCAGCAGTTACTTCCTAGGGTCCACCCAGTACTTC.